This entry concerns a single TCR beta chain. This clonotype was counted many times. It lacks a known antigen. The record has no base qualities; no much larger clone is one base away. The data belong to a study of read filtering for tumor transcriptome and immune sequencing (TCRdb year 2020). At the level of the whole study: Of the patients in the cohort, some 18 were male and 14 to 15 were female, and their mean age was about 68 years, with a range of about 47 to 80. By revised international staging, roughly 8 patients were R-ISS I, under 20 were R-ISS II and roughly seven were R-ISS III. Whole-transcriptome libraries were prepared with the TruSeq RNA Access Library Prep Kit after DNase treatment. TCR-region mapped reads per sample ranged from about 3.5 to 10.27 million with IR-seq versus only about 75 to 1,400 with RNA-seq. The study compared TCR repertoires from targeted immune repertoire sequencing and bulk whole-transcriptome sequencing run on the same bone marrow samples. As a main aim, a read-filtering strategy for immune repertoire data was addressed, with the specific question being whether clonotypes supported by a single read should be removed. Overall study results and their limits: Clonotypes were captured by IR-seq at much higher depth and more reliably than by RNA-seq, and smaller IR-seq throughput was sufficient for identification of most shared clonotypes. In IR-seq, single-read clonotypes were roughly four fifths of clonotypes but roughly 3.2% of total reads; in RNA-seq they were 70% to 75% of clonotypes and about 40% of reads. The sorted CD138-negative fraction was not purified T cells but a mixed bone marrow immune population. The correlation between IR-seq and RNA-seq shared clonotype proportions was increased by removal of single-read clonotypes.

Bone marrow was sampled from every patient at the time of active disease. Isolation of bone marrow mononuclear cells was performed by Ficoll-Hypaque density gradient centrifugation. CD138-negative cells were obtained by negative selection after labeling with CD138 magnetic microbeads on a MACS separator, removing myeloma plasma cells. Flow cytometry with CD138 antibodies on an Attune NxT was used to check how pure the isolated cells were. TRIzol reagent was used to extract total RNA, and a NanoDrop spectrophotometer was used to quantify the extracted RNA. For each patient, paired RNA-seq and IR-seq were run on the CD138-negative bone marrow sample from that patient. Starting from roughly 410 ng RNA, TCR libraries were constructed with the Immunoverse kit using molecular barcoded adaptors that cover the alpha/delta and beta/gamma chains. The same RNA used for transcriptome sequencing was used for TCR library preparation. An Illumina HiSeq 4000 with 2 x 150 cycles was used to sequence the TCR libraries. In the paper's pipeline: MiXCR aligned TCR reads to human V, D, J and C references and assembled the aligned reads into CDR3 clonotypes, with quality filtering and error correction included. Clonotype counts and gene usage diversity were analyzed with the tcR package in R. For inspection of raw mapping reads, RNA-seq reads were mapped by STAR aligner version 2.5.3a onto GRCh37 of the human genome. To test how sequencing depth affects detected clonotypes, IR-seq fastq files were randomly downsampled with Seqtk 1.3. TCRdb ran its own pipeline on the public reads, namely fastp trimming at Q25 and MiXCR clone calling, and kept in-frame beta chains. Every distinct CDR3 protein forms one entry, paired with its most common genes and DNA. The V and J calls and clone size come from TCRdb's table, not from the authors' own analysis. The sample includes around 130,000 distinct CDR3 sequences, with about 12% observed a single time. The ten largest clones add up to about 7.7% of the sample.

V was cut back by 6 bases and J by 1 base, leaving a gap of 6 bases between them. The CDR3, cysteine through phenylalanine, is 12 amino acids long. Just CDR3 DNA is preserved here, 36 bases in frame from base 1. The germline V gene yields SQVTM for CDR1 and ANQGSEA for CDR2. The rearrangement combines TRBV29-1 with TRBJ2-2; the D gene is not confidently resolved. The clonotype was recovered from a donor over 35 with multiple myeloma. Sequenced: a population of CD138-negative cells sorted from bone marrow. Taken with the paper, the label for cell subset or site translates to: bone marrow mononuclear cells depleted of CD138+ plasma/myeloma cells by negative magnetic selection. Read as DNA, the sequence is TGCAGCGTACCGGTGAACACCGGGGAGCTGTTTTTT. Its protein product is CSVPVNTGELFF.